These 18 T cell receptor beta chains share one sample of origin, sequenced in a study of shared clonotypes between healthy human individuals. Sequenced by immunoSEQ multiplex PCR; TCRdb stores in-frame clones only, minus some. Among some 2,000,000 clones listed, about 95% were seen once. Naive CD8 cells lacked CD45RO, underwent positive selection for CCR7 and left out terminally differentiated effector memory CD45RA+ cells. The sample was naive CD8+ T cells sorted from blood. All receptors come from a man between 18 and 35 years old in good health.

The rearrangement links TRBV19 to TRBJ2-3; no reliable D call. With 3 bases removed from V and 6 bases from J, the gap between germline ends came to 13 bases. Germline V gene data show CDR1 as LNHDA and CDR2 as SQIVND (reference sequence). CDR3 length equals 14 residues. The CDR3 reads CASSIEMEWDTQYF. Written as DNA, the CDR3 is TGTGCCAGTAGTATCGAAATGGAGTGGGATACGCAGTATTTT.

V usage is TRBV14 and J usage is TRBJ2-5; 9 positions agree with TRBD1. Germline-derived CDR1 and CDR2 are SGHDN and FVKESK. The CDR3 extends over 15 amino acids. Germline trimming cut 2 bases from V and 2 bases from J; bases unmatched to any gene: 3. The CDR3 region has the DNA TGTGCCAGCAGCCAACGGGACAGGGAACAAGAGACCCAGTACTTC. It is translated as CASSQRDREQETQYF.

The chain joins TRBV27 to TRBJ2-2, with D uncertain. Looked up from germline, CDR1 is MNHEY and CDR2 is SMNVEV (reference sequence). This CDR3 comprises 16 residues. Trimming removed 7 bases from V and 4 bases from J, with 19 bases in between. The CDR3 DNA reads TGTGCCAGCACTGGGCTTCCCTACACGGGCACCGGGGAGCTGTTTTTT. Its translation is CASTGLPYTGTGELFF.

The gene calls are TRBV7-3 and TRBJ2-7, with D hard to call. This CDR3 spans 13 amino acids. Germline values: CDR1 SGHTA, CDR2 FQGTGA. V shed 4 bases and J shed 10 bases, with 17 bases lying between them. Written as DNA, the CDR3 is TGTGCCAGCAGCTCGACCCCACGAGTCGAACAGTACTTC. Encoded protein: CASSSTPRVEQYF.

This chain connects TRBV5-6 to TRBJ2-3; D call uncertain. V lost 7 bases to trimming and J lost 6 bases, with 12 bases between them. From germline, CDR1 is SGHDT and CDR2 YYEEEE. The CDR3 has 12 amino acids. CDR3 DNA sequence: TGTGCCAGCTATGAGCTCGGGGATACGCAGTATTTT. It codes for CASYELGDTQYF.

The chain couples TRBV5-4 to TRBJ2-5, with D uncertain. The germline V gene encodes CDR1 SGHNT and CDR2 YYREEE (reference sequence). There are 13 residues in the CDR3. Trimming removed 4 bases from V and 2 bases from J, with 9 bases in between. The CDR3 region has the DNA TGTGCCAGCAGCCCGGTGAAGCAAGAGACCCAGTACTTC. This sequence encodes CASSPVKQETQYF.

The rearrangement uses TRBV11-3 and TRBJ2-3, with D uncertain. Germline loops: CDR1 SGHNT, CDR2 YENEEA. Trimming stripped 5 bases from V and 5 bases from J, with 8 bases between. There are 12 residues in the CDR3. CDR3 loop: CASSGNGDTQYF. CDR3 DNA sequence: TGTGCCAGCAGCGGCAACGGAGATACGCAGTATTTT.

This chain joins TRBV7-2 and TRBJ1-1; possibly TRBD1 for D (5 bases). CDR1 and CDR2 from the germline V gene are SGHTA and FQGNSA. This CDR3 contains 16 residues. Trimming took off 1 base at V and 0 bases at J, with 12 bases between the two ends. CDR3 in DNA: TGTGCCAGCAGCTTAGACCGTGACAGTCTGAACACTGAAGCTTTCTTT. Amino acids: CASSLDRDSLNTEAFF.

CDR3 sequence: CASGGLGATNEKLFF. DNA for the CDR3: TGTGCCAGCGGCGGTCTAGGGGCAACTAATGAAAAACTGTTTTTT. The gene calls are TRBV9 and TRBJ1-4, with D possibly TRBD1 on 5 matching bases. This CDR3 comprises 15 residues. Germline loops: CDR1 SGDLS, CDR2 YYNGEE. V lost 7 bases, J lost 0 bases, and 13 bases lay in between.

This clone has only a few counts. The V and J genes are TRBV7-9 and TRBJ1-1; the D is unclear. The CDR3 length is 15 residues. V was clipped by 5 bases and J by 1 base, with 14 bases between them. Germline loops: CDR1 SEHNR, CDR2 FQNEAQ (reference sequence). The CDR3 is CASSMNTEGNTEAFF. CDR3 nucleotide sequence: TGTGCCAGCAGCATGAACACGGAAGGGAACACTGAAGCTTTCTTT. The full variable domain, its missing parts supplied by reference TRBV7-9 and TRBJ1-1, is DTGVSQNPRHKITKRGQNVTFRCDPISEHNRLYWYRQTLGQGPEFLTYFQNEAQLEKSRLLSDRFSAERPKGSFSTLEIQRTEQGDSAMYLCASSMNTEGNTEAFFGQGTRLTVV.

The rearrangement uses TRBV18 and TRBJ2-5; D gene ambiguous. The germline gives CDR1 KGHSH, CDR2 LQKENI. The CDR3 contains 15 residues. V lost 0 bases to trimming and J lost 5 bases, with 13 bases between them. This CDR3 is CASSPPSLARETQYF. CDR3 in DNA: TGTGCCAGCTCACCACCTTCTTTGGCCCGGGAGACCCAGTACTTC.

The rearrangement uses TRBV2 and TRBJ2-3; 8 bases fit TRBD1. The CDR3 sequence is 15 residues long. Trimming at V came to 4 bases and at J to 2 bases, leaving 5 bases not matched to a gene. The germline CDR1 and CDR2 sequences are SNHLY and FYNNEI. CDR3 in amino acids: CASSGTGRDTDTQYF. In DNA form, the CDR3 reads TGTGCCAGCAGTGGGACAGGGCGAGACACAGATACGCAGTATTTT.

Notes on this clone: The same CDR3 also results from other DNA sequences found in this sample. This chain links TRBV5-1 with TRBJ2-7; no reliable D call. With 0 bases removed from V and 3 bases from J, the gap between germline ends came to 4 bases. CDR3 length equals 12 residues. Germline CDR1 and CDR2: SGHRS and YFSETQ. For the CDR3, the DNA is TGCGCCAGCAGCTTGGAGGGCTACGAGCAGTACTTC. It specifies CASSLEGYEQYF.

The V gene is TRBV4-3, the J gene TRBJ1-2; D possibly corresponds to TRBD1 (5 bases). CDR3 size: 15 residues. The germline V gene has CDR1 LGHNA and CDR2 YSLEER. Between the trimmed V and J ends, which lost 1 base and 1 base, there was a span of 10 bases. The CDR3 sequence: CASSQVYGGNYGYTF. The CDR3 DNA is TGCGCCAGCAGCCAAGTGTATGGGGGTAACTATGGCTACACCTTC.

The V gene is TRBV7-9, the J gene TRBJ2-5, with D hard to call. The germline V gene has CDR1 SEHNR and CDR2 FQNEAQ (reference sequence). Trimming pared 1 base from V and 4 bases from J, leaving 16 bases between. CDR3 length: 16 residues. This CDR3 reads CASSLGALGFGETQYF. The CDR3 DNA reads TGTGCCAGCAGCTTAGGCGCACTGGGGTTCGGAGAGACCCAGTACTTC.

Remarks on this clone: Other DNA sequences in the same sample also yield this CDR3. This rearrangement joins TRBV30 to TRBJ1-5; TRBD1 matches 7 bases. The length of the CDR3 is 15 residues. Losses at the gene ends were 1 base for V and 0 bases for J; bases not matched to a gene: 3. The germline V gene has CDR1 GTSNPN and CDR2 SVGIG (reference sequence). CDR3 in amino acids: CAWSEGQHSNQPQHF. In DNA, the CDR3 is TGTGCCTGGAGTGAGGGACAGCATAGCAATCAGCCCCAGCATTTT.

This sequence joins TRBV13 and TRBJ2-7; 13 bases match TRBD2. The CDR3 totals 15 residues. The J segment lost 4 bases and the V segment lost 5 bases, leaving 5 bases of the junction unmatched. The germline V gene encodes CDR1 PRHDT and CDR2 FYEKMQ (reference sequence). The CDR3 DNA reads TGTGCCAGCAGCCGACGGACTAGCGGGAGATACGAGCAGTACTTC. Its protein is CASSRRTSGRYEQYF.

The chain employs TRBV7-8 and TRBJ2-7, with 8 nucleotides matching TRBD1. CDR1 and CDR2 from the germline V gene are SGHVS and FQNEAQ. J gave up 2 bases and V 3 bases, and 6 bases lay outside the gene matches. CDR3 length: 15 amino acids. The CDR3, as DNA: TGTGCCAGCAGCTTCGGACAGGGAGCTCCCTACGAGCAGTACTTC. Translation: CASSFGQGAPYEQYF.